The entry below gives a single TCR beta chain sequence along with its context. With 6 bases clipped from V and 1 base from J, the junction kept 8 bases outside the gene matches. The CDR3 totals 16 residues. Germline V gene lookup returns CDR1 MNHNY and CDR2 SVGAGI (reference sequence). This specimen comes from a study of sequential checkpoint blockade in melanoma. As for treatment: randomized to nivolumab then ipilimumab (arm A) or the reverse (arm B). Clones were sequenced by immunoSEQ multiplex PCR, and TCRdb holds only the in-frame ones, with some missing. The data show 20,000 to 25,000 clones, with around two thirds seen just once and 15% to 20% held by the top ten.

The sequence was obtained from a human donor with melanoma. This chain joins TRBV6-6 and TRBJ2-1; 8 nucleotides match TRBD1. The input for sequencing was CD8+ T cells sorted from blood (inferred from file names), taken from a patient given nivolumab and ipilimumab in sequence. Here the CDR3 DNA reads TGTGCCAGCAGCATGACAGGGGAAGGGTCCTACAATGAGCAGTTCTTC. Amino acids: CASSMTGEGSYNEQFF.